One sample yielded the 15 T cell receptor beta chains listed below, sequenced in a study of blood T cell repertoires in COVID-19. Measured with immunoSEQ multiplex PCR; TCRdb has only the in-frame clones, and not every one. The sample records around 80,000 clones, 75% to 85% being singletons. The sequencing sample was made of peripheral blood. These receptors were obtained from a woman aged 70-85 years with acute or convalescent COVID-19.

This clone was detected a few times. The chain links TRBV1 to TRBJ2-1; the D call of TRBD2 is as the table states it, not checked on the DNA. TRBV1 is a pseudogene locus. CDR3 length: 17 residues. The CDR3 sequence is CTSSQALVAGDYNEQFF. CDR3 in DNA: TGCACCAGCAGCCAAGCACTAGTAGCGGGGGATTACAATGAGCAGTTCTTC.

The rearrangement uses TRBV7-8 and TRBJ1-1; D is uncertain. This CDR3 is 15 amino acids long. Deletions cut 1 base from V and 0 bases from J, with 9 bases between. The germline CDR1 and CDR2 sequences are SGHVS and FQNEAQ. Here the CDR3 reads CASSLGLRVNTEAFF. The CDR3 nucleotides are TGTGCCAGCAGCTTAGGCCTCCGAGTGAACACTGAAGCTTTCTTT.

This sequence joins TRBV5-4 and TRBJ2-1; 14 bases agree with TRBD2. V trimming: 3 bases; J trimming: 10 bases; junction bases outside the gene matches: 9. CDR1 and CDR2 from the germline V gene are SGHNT and YYREEE (reference sequence). The CDR3 is made up of 16 amino acids. CDR3 region: CASSWDGTSGGWEQFF. The CDR3 DNA sequence: TGTGCCAGCAGCTGGGATGGGACTAGCGGGGGTTGGGAGCAGTTCTTC.

CDR3 DNA: TGTGCCAGCAGCCAAGAGCAGGATGACACTGAAGCTTTCTTT. Translated: CASSQEQDDTEAFF. The chain joins TRBV4-2 to TRBJ1-1, with D unresolved. Trimming took off 0 bases at V and 3 bases at J, with 8 bases between the two ends. There are 14 residues in the CDR3. Per germline, CDR1 LGHNA and CDR2 YNFKEQ.

The chain couples TRBV4-1 to TRBJ2-3; D is ambiguous. The CDR3 totals 19 residues. V was shortened by 0 bases and J by 2 bases, with 21 bases between the two germline ends. Germline V gene lookup returns CDR1 MGHRA and CDR2 YSYEKL. The CDR3, as DNA: TGCGCCAGCAGCCAAGATACGCCCGAATCACTTATATACACAGATACGCAGTATTTT. Amino acids: CASSQDTPESLIYTDTQYF.

This clone came up once. The chain employs TRBV29-1 and TRBJ1-6; possibly TRBD1 for D (5 bases). Deletions cut 5 bases from V and 11 bases from J, with 13 bases between. This CDR3 comprises 12 residues. The germline V gene encodes CDR1 SQVTM and CDR2 ANQGSEA. DNA for the CDR3: TGCAGCGTTCCCCGGGACTTGGCACCCCTCCACTTT. Translated, it gives CSVPRDLAPLHF.

The sample holds one count of this clone. This chain joins TRBV21-1 and TRBJ1-1; TRBD1, the table's D call, was not compared with the DNA. TRBV21-1 is recorded as a pseudogene. The CDR3 is 14 residues long. CDR3 loop: CASSKTVTGTEAFF. The DNA of the CDR3 is TGTGCCAGCAGCAAGACAGTAACAGGAACTGAAGCTTTCTTT.

V and J are TRBV11-3 and TRBJ2-1, with D tentatively TRBD1 (5 bases). The CDR3 contains 15 residues. Between the trimmed V and J ends, which lost 1 base and 4 bases, there was a span of 11 bases. The V gene's germline CDR1 is SGHNT and CDR2 YENEEA. CDR3 region: CASSLGQGRYNEQFF. The CDR3 DNA sequence: TGTGCCAGCAGCTTAGGGCAGGGTCGATACAATGAGCAGTTCTTC.

The chain uses TRBV7-3 and TRBJ2-1; D is perhaps TRBD2 (6 bases). CDR1 SGHTA and CDR2 FQGTGA come from the germline V gene. Trimming pared 3 bases from V and 7 bases from J, leaving 10 bases between. The CDR3 covers 13 residues. The CDR3 coding sequence is TGTGCCAGCAGCTTCGAAGGAGGGAATGAGCAGTTCTTC. Translation gives CASSFEGGNEQFF.

The rearrangement joins TRBV14 to TRBJ1-2; 10 nucleotides line up with TRBD1. In germline, CDR1 is SGHDN, CDR2 FVKESK. The CDR3 is 15 amino acids. J was trimmed by 6 bases and V by 5 bases; bases with no gene match: 9. CDR3 region: CASSSPGQGIHGYTF. For the CDR3, the DNA is TGTGCCAGCAGCTCTCCGGGACAGGGGATTCATGGCTACACCTTC.

This clone occurred once. This sequence joins TRBV6-2 or TRBV6-3 and TRBJ2-7; a possible D gene is TRBD1 (8 bases). Germline V gives CDR1 MNHEY, CDR2 SVGEGT. The CDR3 is 17 residues long. Trimming left V 2 bases short and J 2 bases short, with 19 bases between. The CDR3 region is CASSYNGRGDRTYEQYF. The DNA of the CDR3 is TGTGCCAGCAGTTACAACGGCCGGGGGGACAGGACCTACGAGCAGTACTTC.

The chain has TRBV24-1 and TRBJ1-2, with a possible D match to TRBD1 (5 bases). The germline V and J ends were trimmed by 2 bases and 0 bases, with 9 bases remaining between them. Per the germline V gene, CDR1 is KGHDR and CDR2 is SFDVKD. This CDR3 has 15 residues. CDR3 residues: CATSDWQGSNYGYTF. The CDR3 DNA reads TGTGCCACCAGTGATTGGCAGGGATCTAACTATGGCTACACCTTC.

The genes are TRBV28 and TRBJ1-5; TRBD1 matches 8 bases. With V trimmed by 2 bases and J by 3 bases, 3 bases remained unmatched. CDR3 length: 15 amino acids. CDR1 is MDHEN and CDR2 is SYDVKM in the germline V gene. CDR3 loop: CASSLPRGLNQPQHF. For the CDR3, the DNA is TGTGCCAGCAGTTTACCCAGGGGGCTCAATCAGCCCCAGCATTTT.

V and J are TRBV11-3 and TRBJ1-4, with D possibly TRBD1 on 5 matching bases. Germline CDR1 and CDR2: SGHNT and YENEEA. The CDR3 runs to 15 residues. Trimming pared 5 bases from V and 4 bases from J, leaving 14 bases between. The CDR3 loop is CASSINTGINEKLFF. CDR3 bases: TGTGCCAGCAGCATAAATACAGGAATTAATGAAAAACTGTTTTTT. Using reference TRBV11-3 and TRBJ1-4 for the parts outside the CDR3, the full variable domain is EAGVVQSPRYKIIEKKQPVAFWCNPISGHNTLYWYLQNLGQGPELLIRYENEEAVDDSQLPKDRFSAERLKGVDSTLKIQPAELGDSAVYLCASSINTGINEKLFFGSGTQLSVL.

The rearrangement joins TRBV19 to TRBJ1-1, with D unclear. Germline-derived CDR1 and CDR2 are LNHDA and SQIVND (reference sequence). V was cut by 5 bases and J by 2 bases, with 12 bases left in between. CDR3 size: 14 residues. The DNA of the CDR3 is TGTGCCAGTAGTCCACTTTTTAGAAACACTGAAGCTTTCTTT. Protein product: CASSPLFRNTEAFF.